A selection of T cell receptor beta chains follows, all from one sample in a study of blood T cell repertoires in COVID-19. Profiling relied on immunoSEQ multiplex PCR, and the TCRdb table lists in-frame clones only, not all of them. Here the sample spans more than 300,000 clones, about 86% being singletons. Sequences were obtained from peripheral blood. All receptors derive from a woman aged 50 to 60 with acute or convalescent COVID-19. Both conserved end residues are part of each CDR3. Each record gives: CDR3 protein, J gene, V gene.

cdr3_aa: CASSSRTGAVNQPQHF
j_call: TRBJ1-5
v_call: TRBV6-2/TRBV6-3

cdr3_aa: CASSLMDKETQYF
j_call: TRBJ2-5
v_call: TRBV7-7

cdr3_aa: CASSQQGGNTIYF
j_call: TRBJ1-3
v_call: TRBV11-2

cdr3_aa: CASSLTGVYTGELFF
j_call: TRBJ2-2
v_call: TRBV7-9

cdr3_aa: CSANEAFF
j_call: TRBJ1-1
v_call: TRBV29-1

cdr3_aa: CASSYSTRTELFF
j_call: TRBJ1-4
v_call: TRBV6-2/TRBV6-3

cdr3_aa: CASSTGLAGALRTQYF
j_call: TRBJ2-5
v_call: TRBV19

cdr3_aa: CSASPGASGDEQFF
j_call: TRBJ2-1
v_call: TRBV20-1

cdr3_aa: CASSRLLTPDSPLHF
j_call: TRBJ1-6
v_call: TRBV5-5

cdr3_aa: CATSDSGVGYGYTF
j_call: TRBJ1-2
v_call: TRBV24-1

cdr3_aa: CASSIAGGDYNEQFF
j_call: TRBJ2-1
v_call: TRBV19

cdr3_aa: CATSRDPQAQETQYF
j_call: TRBJ2-5
v_call: TRBV15

cdr3_aa: CASGHRQGGVTQHF
j_call: TRBJ1-5
v_call: TRBV2

cdr3_aa: CASSTKGQTEAFF
j_call: TRBJ1-1
v_call: TRBV19

cdr3_aa: CASSGQSGELFF
j_call: TRBJ2-2
v_call: TRBV25-1

cdr3_aa: CASSLMTGGFNQPQHF
j_call: TRBJ1-5
v_call: TRBV7-9

cdr3_aa: CASSLGGLHNEQFF
j_call: TRBJ2-1
v_call: TRBV7-2

cdr3_aa: CASSPGTLGTEAFF
j_call: TRBJ1-1
v_call: TRBV5-1

cdr3_aa: CASRLAGGGGTQYF
j_call: TRBJ2-5
v_call: TRBV3-1/TRBV3-2

cdr3_aa: CASSPQTGGDGYTF
j_call: TRBJ1-2
v_call: TRBV5-1

cdr3_aa: CASSQLGQGAKTEAFF
j_call: TRBJ1-1
v_call: TRBV7-3

cdr3_aa: CASKSQTGTTNEKLFF
j_call: TRBJ1-4
v_call: TRBV2